The clone carrying this T cell receptor beta chain was seen only once. This sample is part of a study of blood T cells in healthy people across ages. With a J-beta primer mix and a sample-barcoded 5' primer, a second PCR ran roughly 6 to 11 cycles. Each CDR3 protein is one row after TCRdb ran MiXCR on the 5' RACE reads. Of about 1,000,000 distinct CDR3 sequences listed, under 45% are singletons. Germline-derived CDR1 and CDR2 are SQVTM and ANQGSEA. The CDR3 runs 12 residues. Sequenced input: blood. The clonotype comes from a woman aged 60-75 years in good health. This chain joins TRBV29-1 and TRBJ2-7; D gene unclear. The DNA end favors TRBJ2-5, so the J call may be wrong. CDR3 in DNA: TGCAGCGTTTCGGTAAATGGAGAGACCCAGTACTTC. This sequence encodes CSVSVNGETQYF.